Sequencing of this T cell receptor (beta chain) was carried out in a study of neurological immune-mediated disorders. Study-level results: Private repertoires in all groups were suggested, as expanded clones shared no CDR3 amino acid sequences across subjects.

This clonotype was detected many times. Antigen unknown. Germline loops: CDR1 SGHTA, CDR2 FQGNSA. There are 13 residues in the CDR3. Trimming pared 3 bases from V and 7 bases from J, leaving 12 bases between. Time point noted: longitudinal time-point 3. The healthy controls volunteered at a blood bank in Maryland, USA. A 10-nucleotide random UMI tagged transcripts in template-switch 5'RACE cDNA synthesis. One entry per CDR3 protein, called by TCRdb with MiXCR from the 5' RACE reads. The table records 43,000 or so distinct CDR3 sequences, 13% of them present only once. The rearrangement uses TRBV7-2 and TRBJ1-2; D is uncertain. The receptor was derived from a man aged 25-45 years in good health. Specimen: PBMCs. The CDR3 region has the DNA TGTGCCAGCAGCTTGGTTCTCCCGGCTGGCTACACCTTC. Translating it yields CASSLVLPAGYTF.